These 27 T cell receptor beta chains share one sample of origin, sequenced in a study of OX40 agonist ivuxolimab in advanced cancers. TCRdb keeps only in-frame clones here, not all; method: immunoSEQ multiplex PCR. Here the sample spans 30,000 to 35,000 clones, about 86% being singletons. The input for sequencing was CD4+ or CD8+ T cells sorted from blood, taken in a trial of the OX40 agonist ivuxolimab. These receptors all come from an adult with an advanced solid tumor such as melanoma, head and neck, liver or kidney cancer.

The V gene is TRBV5-1, the J gene TRBJ2-3; D is possibly TRBD1 (6 bases). The germline gives CDR1 SGHRS, CDR2 YFSETQ. The CDR3 consists of 15 residues. V shed 4 bases and J shed 7 bases, with 19 bases lying between them. The chain's CDR3 is CASSLGPGETNTQYF. DNA for the CDR3: TGCGCCAGCAGCCTTGGTCCAGGGGAAACGAATACGCAGTATTTT.

The rearrangement uses TRBV19 and TRBJ1-3; TRBD1 agrees at 7 bases. Per the germline V gene, CDR1 is LNHDA and CDR2 is SQIVND (reference sequence). CDR3 length equals 15 residues. V was pared by 3 bases and J by 2 bases, with 4 bases of the junction left unmatched. CDR3: CASSISRGPGNTIYF. CDR3 in DNA: TGTGCCAGTAGTATCTCGAGGGGGCCTGGAAACACCATATATTTT.

Remarks on this clone: Other DNA sequences in the same sample also yield this CDR3. This chain links TRBV7-8 with TRBJ2-7; D gene unclear. The CDR3 runs to 13 residues. Germline CDR1 and CDR2: SGHVS and FQNEAQ. V gave up 5 bases and J gave up 5 bases, with 13 bases separating them. Here the CDR3 reads CASSPPRRDEQYF. In nucleotides, the CDR3 is TGTGCCAGCAGCCCCCCCCGTAGGGACGAGCAGTACTTC.

This chain uses TRBV5-8 with TRBJ2-1, with 8 bases identical to TRBD2. V trimming: 2 bases; J trimming: 2 bases; junction bases outside the gene matches: 3. The CDR3 loop spans 15 amino acids. Germline assignment: CDR1 SGHTS and CDR2 YDEGEE. DNA of the CDR3: TGTGCCAGCAGCTTAGGAGCGGGGGCCTACAATGAGCAGTTCTTC. Residues: CASSLGAGAYNEQFF.

This sequence joins TRBV19 and TRBJ2-6; D is tentatively TRBD1 or TRBD2 (5 bases each). The ends were cut back, 3 bases at V and 6 bases at J, with 15 bases in the middle. The CDR3 consists of 16 residues. Looked up from germline, CDR1 is LNHDA and CDR2 is SQIVND (reference sequence). Here the CDR3 DNA reads TGTGCCAGTAGTATGTCGGGACGCCTAGAGGCCAACGTCCTGACTTTC. Translation: CASSMSGRLEANVLTF.

The genes are TRBV5-1 and TRBJ2-2; D tentatively reads TRBD1 or TRBD2 (5 bases each). With 0 bases removed from V and 6 bases from J, the gap between germline ends came to 9 bases. CDR3 length: 14 residues. The germline V gene encodes CDR1 SGHRS and CDR2 YFSETQ. The CDR3 nucleotides are TGCGCCAGCAGCTTGGGCCCGGGGCCCGGGGAGCTGTTTTTT. This codes for CASSLGPGPGELFF.

This rearrangement joins TRBV4-1 to TRBJ2-2, with D perhaps matching TRBD1 (6 bases). V was pared by 6 bases and J by 7 bases, with 21 bases between. This CDR3 comprises 16 residues. Germline lookup yields CDR1 MGHRA and CDR2 YSYEKL. CDR3 DNA sequence: TGCGCCAGCAGACCACAGGGAGTAGCTGGGATCGGGGAGCTGTTTTTT. It specifies CASRPQGVAGIGELFF.

This rearrangement joins TRBV18 to TRBJ1-1; D is unclear. Germline V gives CDR1 KGHSH, CDR2 LQKENI. CDR3 size: 14 residues. V lost 2 bases to trimming and J lost 3 bases, with 10 bases between them. CDR3 sequence (DNA): TGTGCCAGCTCACCAGAAGGGCGGGACACTGAAGCTTTCTTT. Translating gives CASSPEGRDTEAFF.

This clone was picked up one time. The V gene is TRBV28, the J gene TRBJ2-2; 7 nucleotides line up with TRBD1. Per germline, CDR1 MDHEN and CDR2 SYDVKM. CDR3 length: 17 amino acids. V lost 6 bases, J lost 1 base, and 11 bases stayed unmatched. DNA for the CDR3: TGTGCCAGCAGCTACCCGACAGGGCGGCGGAACACCGGGGAGCTGTTTTTT. This encodes CASSYPTGRRNTGELFF.

The J gene is TRBJ2-6, the V gene TRBV4-2; 9 nucleotides line up with TRBD2. V was pared by 0 bases and J by 0 bases, with 12 bases of the junction left unmatched. This CDR3 spans 21 amino acids. The germline CDR1 and CDR2 sequences are LGHNA and YNFKEQ. The CDR3 DNA follows: TGTGCCAGCAGCCAAGAGTTAGTAGCGGGGGCCGCCAACTCTGGGGCCAACGTCCTGACTTTC. The encoded protein is CASSQELVAGAANSGANVLTF.

The V gene is TRBV5-1, the J gene TRBJ1-5; TRBD1 aligns across 8 bases. The CDR3 has 15 amino acids. Germline CDR1 is SGHRS and CDR2 is YFSETQ. V shed 4 bases and J 2 bases; nucleotides not matched to a gene: 5. The CDR3: CASSPGGAGNQPQHF. CDR3 bases: TGCGCCAGCAGCCCAGGGGGCGCGGGCAATCAGCCCCAGCATTTT.

V gene TRBV7-2 combines with J gene TRBJ2-3; D uncertain. Germline V gene sequence: CDR1 SGHTA, CDR2 FQGNSA. The CDR3 has 12 residues. The V gene lost 0 bases and the J gene lost 9 bases, with 7 bases spanning the gap. CDR3 sequence: CASSLALSTQYF. The CDR3 nucleotides are TGTGCCAGCAGCTTAGCGCTTTCAACGCAGTATTTT.

This chain links TRBV5-4 with TRBJ1-1; 7 positions match TRBD1. V lost 4 bases, J lost 3 bases, and 3 bases stayed unmatched. This CDR3 spans 13 amino acids. Per germline, CDR1 SGHNT and CDR2 YYREEE (reference sequence). The CDR3: CASSPGQDTEAFF. The CDR3 DNA reads TGTGCCAGCAGCCCCGGACAGGACACTGAAGCTTTCTTT.

J is TRBJ2-1 and V is TRBV5-4; 7 nucleotides align to TRBD2. Unmatched junction bases numbered 8, after V lost 4 bases and J lost 4 bases. The CDR3 has 15 residues. Germline assignment: CDR1 SGHNT and CDR2 YYREEE (reference sequence). CDR3 amino acids: CASSTSAGRYNEQFF. The CDR3, as DNA: TGTGCCAGCAGCACCTCGGCCGGGAGGTACAATGAGCAGTTCTTC.

The chain carries TRBV6-6 and TRBJ1-1; D is unresolved. Germline V CDR1 and CDR2: MNHNY, SVGAGI (reference sequence). This CDR3 comprises 13 residues. The V and J ends lost 5 bases and 0 bases respectively, with 7 bases between them. Here the CDR3 reads CASSQQMNTEAFF. CDR3 DNA: TGTGCCAGCAGTCAACAGATGAACACTGAAGCTTTCTTT.

V is TRBV6-5 and J is TRBJ2-3, with 9 nucleotides matching TRBD2. The CDR3 loop spans 16 amino acids. Looked up from germline, CDR1 is MNHEY and CDR2 is SVGAGI. V was pared by 0 bases and J by 3 bases, with 4 bases of the junction left unmatched. The CDR3 protein is CASSYSSGGLTDTQYF. DNA for the CDR3: TGTGCCAGCAGTTACTCGAGCGGGGGGTTGACAGATACGCAGTATTTT.

V is TRBV5-1 and J is TRBJ2-7; TRBD2 agrees at 15 bases. J gave up 5 bases and V 4 bases, and 13 bases lay outside the gene matches. Per germline, CDR1 SGHRS and CDR2 YFSETQ. The CDR3 consists of 18 residues. The CDR3 bases are TGCGCCAGCAGCACAAACGGACTAGCGGGGGGGCCAGGCCACGAGCAGTACTTC. Encoded protein: CASSTNGLAGGPGHEQYF.

The chain has TRBV28 and TRBJ1-2, with TRBD1 as a possible D gene (5 bases). The CDR3 extends over 15 amino acids. Trimming removed 1 base at V and 6 bases at J, with 15 bases between. Looked up from germline, CDR1 is MDHEN and CDR2 is SYDVKM. The chain's CDR3 is CASSLYVQGGNGYTF. CDR3 nucleotide sequence: TGTGCCAGCAGTTTATATGTCCAGGGAGGCAATGGCTACACCTTC.

This clone was recorded once. The chain joins TRBV19 to TRBJ1-1; 7 bases are shared with TRBD1. CDR3 length: 16 amino acids. The J segment lost 0 bases and the V segment lost 7 bases, leaving 11 bases of the junction unmatched. Germline V CDR1 and CDR2: LNHDA, SQIVND (reference sequence). DNA for the CDR3: TGTGCCAGTAAGAAATCCGGGACAGCCTTGAACACTGAAGCTTTCTTT. Amino acid sequence: CASKKSGTALNTEAFF.

The genes are TRBV5-1 and TRBJ1-1; perhaps TRBD1 as D (6 bases). V was trimmed by 3 bases and J by 1 base, leaving 7 bases between them. CDR1 is SGHRS and CDR2 is YFSETQ in the germline V gene. The CDR3 covers 13 residues. The CDR3 sequence is CASSWGQNTEAFF. CDR3 DNA: TGCGCCAGCAGCTGGGGACAGAACACTGAAGCTTTCTTT.

The CDR3 protein is CASSEALLNNEQFF. The CDR3 DNA is TGTGCCAGCAGCGAAGCCCTTCTTAACAATGAGCAGTTCTTC. This rearrangement joins TRBV5-4 to TRBJ2-1; D is uncertain. Germline lookup yields CDR1 SGHNT and CDR2 YYREEE (reference sequence). The germline V and J ends were trimmed by 4 bases and 5 bases, with 13 bases remaining between them. The CDR3 length is 14 residues.

This clone was counted between two and nine times. The chain carries TRBV28 and TRBJ1-2, with D unresolved. V shed 8 bases and J shed 13 bases, with 11 bases lying between them. The CDR3 is 9 amino acids. Germline values: CDR1 MDHEN, CDR2 SYDVKM. This CDR3 is CASGPRFTF. DNA for the CDR3: TGTGCCAGCGGACCCCGGTTCACCTTC.

V is TRBV10-3 and J is TRBJ1-2; a weak D match, TRBD1 (6 bases). Germline V lookup: CDR1 ENHRY, CDR2 SYGVKD. V lost 0 bases to trimming and J lost 4 bases, with 18 bases between them. The CDR3 spans 17 residues. CDR3 coding DNA: TGTGCCATCAGTGAGTCGGTCACAGGGCGCGCTACCTATGGCTACACCTTC. It codes for CAISESVTGRATYGYTF.

The chain employs TRBV18 and TRBJ1-6; 11 nucleotides match TRBD1. CDR3 size: 15 residues. Germline loops: CDR1 KGHSH, CDR2 LQKENI. Trimming cost V 3 bases and J 8 bases; bases outside gene matches: 3. The CDR3 spells CASSPGQGAYSPLHF. Here the CDR3 DNA reads TGTGCCAGCTCACCTGGACAGGGGGCATATTCACCCCTCCACTTT.

The chain couples TRBV5-4 to TRBJ1-4, with D hard to call. Germline V CDR1 and CDR2: SGHNT, YYREEE (reference sequence). The ends were cut back, 0 bases at V and 4 bases at J, with 7 bases in the middle. The CDR3 loop spans 14 amino acids. The CDR3 nucleotides read TGTGCCAGCAGCTTGGGGCAGGATAATGAAAAACTGTTTTTT. Translated, it gives CASSLGQDNEKLFF.

The chain carries TRBV12-2 and TRBJ1-1. TRBV12-2 is a known pseudogene. This CDR3 is built from 12 residues. The CDR3 DNA sequence: TGTGCAAGTCGCTTAGCAGGGGGGGTTGCTTTCTTT. Amino acid sequence: CASRLAGGVAFF.

This rearrangement joins TRBV9 to TRBJ1-4; unclear D gene. Trimming pared 0 bases from V and 7 bases from J, leaving 13 bases between. The germline V gene encodes CDR1 SGDLS and CDR2 YYNGEE. The CDR3 is made up of 15 amino acids. The CDR3 loop reads CASSVGMVLGEKLFF. The CDR3 DNA is TGTGCCAGCAGCGTAGGTATGGTGTTGGGTGAAAAACTGTTTTTT.